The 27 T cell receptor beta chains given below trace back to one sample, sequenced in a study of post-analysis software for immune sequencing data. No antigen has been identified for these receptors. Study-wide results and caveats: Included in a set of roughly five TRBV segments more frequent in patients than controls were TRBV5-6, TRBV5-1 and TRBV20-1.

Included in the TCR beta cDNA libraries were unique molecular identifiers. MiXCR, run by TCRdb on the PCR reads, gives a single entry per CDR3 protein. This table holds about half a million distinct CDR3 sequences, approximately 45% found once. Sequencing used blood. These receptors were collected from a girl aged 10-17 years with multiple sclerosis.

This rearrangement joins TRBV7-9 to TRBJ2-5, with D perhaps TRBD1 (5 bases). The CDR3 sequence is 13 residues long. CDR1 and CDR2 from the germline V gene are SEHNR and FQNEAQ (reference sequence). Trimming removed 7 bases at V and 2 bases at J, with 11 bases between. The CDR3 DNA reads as TGTGCCAGCACCAAGGGGCGGCAAGAGACCCAGTACTTC. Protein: CASTKGRQETQYF.

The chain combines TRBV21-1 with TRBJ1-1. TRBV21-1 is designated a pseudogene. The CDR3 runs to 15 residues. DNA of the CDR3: TGTGCCAGCAGCAAAGGGTACGGGAGCCTGGCTGAAGCTTTCTTT. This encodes CASSKGYGSLAEAFF.

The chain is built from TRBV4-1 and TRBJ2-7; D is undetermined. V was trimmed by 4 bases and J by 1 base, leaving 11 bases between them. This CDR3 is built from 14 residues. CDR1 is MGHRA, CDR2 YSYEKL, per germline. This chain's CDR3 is CASSPPRGSYEQYF. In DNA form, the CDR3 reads TGCGCCAGCAGCCCCCCCCGCGGATCCTACGAGCAGTACTTC.

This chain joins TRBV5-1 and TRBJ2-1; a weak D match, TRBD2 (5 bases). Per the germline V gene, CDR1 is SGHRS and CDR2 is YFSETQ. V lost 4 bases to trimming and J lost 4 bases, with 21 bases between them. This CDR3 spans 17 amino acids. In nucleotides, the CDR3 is TGCGCCAGCAGCCCAACCCCTTTACTTCTAGCTTACAATGAGCAGTTCTTC. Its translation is CASSPTPLLLAYNEQFF.

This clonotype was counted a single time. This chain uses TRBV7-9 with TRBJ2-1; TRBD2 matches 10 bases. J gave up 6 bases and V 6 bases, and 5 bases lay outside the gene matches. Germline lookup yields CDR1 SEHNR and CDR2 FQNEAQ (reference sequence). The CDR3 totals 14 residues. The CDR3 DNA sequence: TGTGCCAGCAGTTCCAGCGGGAGGGCCAATGAGCAGTTCTTC. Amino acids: CASSSSGRANEQFF. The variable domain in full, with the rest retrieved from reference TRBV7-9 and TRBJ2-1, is DTGVSQNPRHKITKRGQNVTFRCDPISEHNRLYWYRQTLGQGPEFLTYFQNEAQLEKSRLLSDRFSAERPKGSFSTLEIQRTEQGDSAMYLCASSSSGRANEQFFGPGTRLTVL.

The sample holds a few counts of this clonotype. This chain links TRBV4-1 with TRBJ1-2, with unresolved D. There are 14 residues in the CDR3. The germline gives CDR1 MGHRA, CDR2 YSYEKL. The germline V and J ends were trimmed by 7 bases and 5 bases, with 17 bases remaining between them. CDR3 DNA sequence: TGCGCCAGCACCCCAGGAAGTGTGAGTTATGGCTACACCTTC. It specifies CASTPGSVSYGYTF.

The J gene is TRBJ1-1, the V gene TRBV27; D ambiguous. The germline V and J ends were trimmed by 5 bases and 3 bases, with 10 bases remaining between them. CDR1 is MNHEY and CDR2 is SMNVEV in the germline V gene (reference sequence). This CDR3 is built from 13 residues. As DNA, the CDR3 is TGTGCCAGCAGTAATCCTCGGTACACTGAAGCTTTCTTT. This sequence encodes CASSNPRYTEAFF.

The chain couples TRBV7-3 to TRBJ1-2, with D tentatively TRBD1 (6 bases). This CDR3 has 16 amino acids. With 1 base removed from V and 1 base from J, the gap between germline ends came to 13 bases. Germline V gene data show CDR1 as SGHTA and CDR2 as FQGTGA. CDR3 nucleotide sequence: TGTGCCAGCAGCTTAATGGGAGGGGGTGGTAACTATGGCTACACCTTC. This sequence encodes CASSLMGGGGNYGYTF.

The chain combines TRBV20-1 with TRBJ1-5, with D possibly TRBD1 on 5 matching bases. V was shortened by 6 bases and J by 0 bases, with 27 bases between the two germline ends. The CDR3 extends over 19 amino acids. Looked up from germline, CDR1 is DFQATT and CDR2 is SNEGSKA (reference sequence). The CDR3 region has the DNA TGCAGTGCCCGGGACGGCGTGGTAATTGGGGCCTTTAGCAATCAGCCCCAGCATTTT. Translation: CSARDGVVIGAFSNQPQHF.

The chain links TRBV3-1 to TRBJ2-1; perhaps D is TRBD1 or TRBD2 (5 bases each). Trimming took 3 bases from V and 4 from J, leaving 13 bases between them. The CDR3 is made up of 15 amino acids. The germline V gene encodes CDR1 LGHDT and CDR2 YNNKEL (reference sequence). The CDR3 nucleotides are TGTGCCAGCAGCCAGGGACGGGGATCGTACAATGAGCAGTTCTTC. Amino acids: CASSQGRGSYNEQFF.

CDR3 DNA: TGCAGTGCTAAAAAAGCTAGGATAGGAGATGAGCAGTTCTTC. Translated, it gives CSAKKARIGDEQFF. The chain is built from TRBV20-1 and TRBJ2-1; D is unclear. V was shortened by 4 bases and J by 8 bases, with 18 bases between the two germline ends. CDR3 length equals 14 residues. Germline CDR1 DFQATT, CDR2 SNEGSKA (reference sequence).

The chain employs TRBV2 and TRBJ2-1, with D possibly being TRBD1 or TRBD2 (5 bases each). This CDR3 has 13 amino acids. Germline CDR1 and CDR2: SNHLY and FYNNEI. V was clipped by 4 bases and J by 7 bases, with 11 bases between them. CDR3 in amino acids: CASSVQGDNEQFF. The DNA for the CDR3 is TGTGCCAGCAGTGTCCAGGGAGATAATGAGCAGTTCTTC. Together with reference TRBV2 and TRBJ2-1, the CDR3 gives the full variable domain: EPEVTQTPSHQVTQMGQEVILRCVPISNHLYFYWYRQILGQKVEFLVSFYNNEISEKSEIFDDQFSVERPDGSNFTLKIRSTKLEDSAMYFCASSVQGDNEQFFGPGTRLTVL.

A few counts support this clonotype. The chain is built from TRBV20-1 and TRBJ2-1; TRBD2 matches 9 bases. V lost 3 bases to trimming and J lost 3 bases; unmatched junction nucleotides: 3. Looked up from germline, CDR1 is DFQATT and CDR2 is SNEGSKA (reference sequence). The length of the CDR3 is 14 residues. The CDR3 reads CSASGTSIYNEQFF. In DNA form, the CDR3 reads TGCAGTGCTAGTGGGACTAGCATCTACAATGAGCAGTTCTTC.

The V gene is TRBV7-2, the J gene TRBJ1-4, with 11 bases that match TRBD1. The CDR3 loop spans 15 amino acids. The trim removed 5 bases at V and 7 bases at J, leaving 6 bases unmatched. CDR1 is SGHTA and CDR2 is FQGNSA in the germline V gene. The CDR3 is CASSQGGQGGEKLFF. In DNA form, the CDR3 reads TGTGCCAGCAGCCAGGGGGGACAGGGGGGTGAAAAACTGTTTTTT.

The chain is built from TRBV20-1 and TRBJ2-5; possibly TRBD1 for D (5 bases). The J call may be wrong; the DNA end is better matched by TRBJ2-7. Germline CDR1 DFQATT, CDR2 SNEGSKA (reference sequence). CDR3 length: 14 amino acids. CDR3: CSATLQGRPYEQYF. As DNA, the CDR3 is TGCAGTGCTACTCTGCAGGGTCGGCCCTACGAGCAGTACTTC.

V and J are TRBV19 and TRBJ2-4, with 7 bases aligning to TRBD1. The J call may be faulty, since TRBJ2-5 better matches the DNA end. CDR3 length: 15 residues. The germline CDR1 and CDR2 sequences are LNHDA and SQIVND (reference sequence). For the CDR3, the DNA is TGTGCCACCTCTCCCCCGGGACAGCTACAAGAGACCCAGTACTTC. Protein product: CATSPPGQLQETQYF.

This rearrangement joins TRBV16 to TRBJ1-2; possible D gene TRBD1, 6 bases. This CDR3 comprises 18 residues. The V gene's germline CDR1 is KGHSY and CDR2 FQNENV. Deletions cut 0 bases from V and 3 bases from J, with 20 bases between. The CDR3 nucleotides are TGTGCCAGCAGCCAATCACACTTGCCGGCAGGGGAGCACTATGGCTACACCTTC. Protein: CASSQSHLPAGEHYGYTF. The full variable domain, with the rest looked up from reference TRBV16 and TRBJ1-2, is GEEVAQTPKHLVRGEGQKAKLYCAPIKGHSYVFWYQQVLKNEFKFLISFQNENVFDETGMPKERFSAKCLPNSPCSLEIQATKLEDSAVYFCASSQSHLPAGEHYGYTFGSGTRLTVV.

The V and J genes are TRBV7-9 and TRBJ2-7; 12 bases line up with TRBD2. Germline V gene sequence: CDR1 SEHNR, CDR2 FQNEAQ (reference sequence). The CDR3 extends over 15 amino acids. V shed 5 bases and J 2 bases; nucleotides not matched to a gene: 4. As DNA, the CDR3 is TGTGCCAGCAGCCGGACTAGCGGGATGACCTACGAGCAGTACTTC. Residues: CASSRTSGMTYEQYF.

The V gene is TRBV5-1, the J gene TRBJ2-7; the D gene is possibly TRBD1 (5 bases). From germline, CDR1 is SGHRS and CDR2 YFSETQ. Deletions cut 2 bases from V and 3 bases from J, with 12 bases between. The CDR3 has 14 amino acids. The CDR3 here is CASSFDSRYYEQYF. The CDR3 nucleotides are TGCGCCAGCAGCTTCGACAGTCGCTACTACGAGCAGTACTTC.

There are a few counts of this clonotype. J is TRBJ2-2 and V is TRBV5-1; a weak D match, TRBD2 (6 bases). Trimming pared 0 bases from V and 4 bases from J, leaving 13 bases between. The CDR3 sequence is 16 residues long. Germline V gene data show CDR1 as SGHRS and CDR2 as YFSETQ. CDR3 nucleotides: TGCGCCAGCAGCTTGGAGCCAGGGAGGAGCACCGGGGAGCTGTTTTTT. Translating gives CASSLEPGRSTGELFF. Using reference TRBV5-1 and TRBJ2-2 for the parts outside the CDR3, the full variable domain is KAGVTQTPRYLIKTRGQQVTLSCSPISGHRSVSWYQQTPGQGLQFLFEYFSETQRNKGNFPGRFSGRQFSNSRSEMNVSTLELGDSALYLCASSLEPGRSTGELFFGEGSRLTVL.

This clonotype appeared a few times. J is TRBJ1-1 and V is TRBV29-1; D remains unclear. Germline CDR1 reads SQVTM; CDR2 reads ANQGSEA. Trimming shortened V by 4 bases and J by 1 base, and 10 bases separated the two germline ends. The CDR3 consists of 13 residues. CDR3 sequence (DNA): TGCAGCGTTGTACTCCCCGGGAACACTGAAGCTTTCTTT. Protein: CSVVLPGNTEAFF. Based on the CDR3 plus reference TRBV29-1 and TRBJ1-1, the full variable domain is SAVISQKPSRDICQRGTSLTIQCQVDSQVTMMFWYRQQPGQSLTLIATANQGSEATYESGFVIDKFPISRPNLTFSTLTVSNMSPEDSSIYLCSVVLPGNTEAFFGQGTRLTVV.

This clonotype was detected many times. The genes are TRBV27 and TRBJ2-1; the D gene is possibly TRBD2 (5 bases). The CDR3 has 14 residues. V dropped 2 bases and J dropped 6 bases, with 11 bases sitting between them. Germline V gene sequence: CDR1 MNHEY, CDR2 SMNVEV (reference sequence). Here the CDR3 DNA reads TGTGCCAGCAGTTTAGCGGGCTCGATCAATGAGCAGTTCTTC. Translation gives CASSLAGSINEQFF.

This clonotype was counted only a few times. The CDR3, as DNA: TGCAGTGCCTCACAGGGACTGAGCTCCTACGAGCAGTACTTC. Its translation: CSASQGLSSYEQYF. The chain links TRBV20-1 to TRBJ2-7; D tentatively reads TRBD1 or TRBD2 (6 bases each). The CDR3 spans 14 residues. Germline V gene lookup returns CDR1 DFQATT and CDR2 SNEGSKA (reference sequence). The V end was cut by 6 bases, the J end by 0 bases, with 15 bases between.

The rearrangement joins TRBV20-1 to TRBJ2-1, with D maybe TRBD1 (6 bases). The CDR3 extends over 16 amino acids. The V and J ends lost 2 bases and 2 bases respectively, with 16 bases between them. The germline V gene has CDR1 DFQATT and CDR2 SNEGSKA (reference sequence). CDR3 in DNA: TGCAGTGCTAGACCATTACAGGGAAGTGCCTACAATGAGCAGTTCTTC. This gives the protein CSARPLQGSAYNEQFF.

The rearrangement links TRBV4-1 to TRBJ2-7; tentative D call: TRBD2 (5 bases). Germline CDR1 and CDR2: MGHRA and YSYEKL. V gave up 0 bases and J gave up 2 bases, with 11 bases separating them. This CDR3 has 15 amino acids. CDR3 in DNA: TGCGCCAGCAGCCAAGAATGGGAGTCTCCCTACGAGCAGTACTTC. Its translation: CASSQEWESPYEQYF.

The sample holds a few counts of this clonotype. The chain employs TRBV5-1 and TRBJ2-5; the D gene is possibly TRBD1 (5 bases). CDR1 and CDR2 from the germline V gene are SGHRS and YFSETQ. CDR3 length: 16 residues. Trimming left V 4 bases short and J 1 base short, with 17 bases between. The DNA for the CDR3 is TGCGCCAGCAGCGCCGGTGACAGCGACCTCCAAGAGACCCAGTACTTC. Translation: CASSAGDSDLQETQYF. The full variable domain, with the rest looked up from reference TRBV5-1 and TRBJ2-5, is KAGVTQTPRYLIKTRGQQVTLSCSPISGHRSVSWYQQTPGQGLQFLFEYFSETQRNKGNFPGRFSGRQFSNSRSEMNVSTLELGDSALYLCASSAGDSDLQETQYFGPGTRLLVL.

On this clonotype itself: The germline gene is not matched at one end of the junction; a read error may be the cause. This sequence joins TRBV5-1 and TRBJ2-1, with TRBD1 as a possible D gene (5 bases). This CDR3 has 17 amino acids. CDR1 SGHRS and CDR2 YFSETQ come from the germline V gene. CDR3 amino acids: CASSFRTGRSAYNGQFF. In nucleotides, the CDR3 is TGCGCCAGCAGCTTTAGAACAGGACGATCCGCCTACAATGGGCAGTTCTTC.